The present entry profiles one T cell receptor beta chain with its context. In this sample, this clone turned up once. Its antigen is not yet known. No quality values exist for individual bases; no much larger clone is one base distant. These data originate in a study of shared clonotypes between healthy human individuals (dated by TCRdb to 2018 to 2021). Regarding the study in general: A couple of women and a few men aged 18 to 49 years were included in the cohort. For each donor, CD4 naive and CD4 memory were each run on three plates, CD8 naive on two plates, and CD8 memory on one plate. Blood TCR repertoires of five healthy adults were deeply sequenced to estimate repertoire size and the extent of clonotype sharing between individuals. Libraries were prepared and TCR repertoires were sequenced by different laboratories using diverse techniques, in order to increase sequencing depth and limit assay-specific biases. Leukapheresis yielded between about 0.94 and 10 billion PBMCs per donor.

From the cysteine up to the phenylalanine, the CDR3 has a length of 17 residues. Only CDR3 DNA remains: 51 bases, in frame from the first base. Sequences MGHDK (CDR1) and SYGVNS (CDR2) are obtained from the germline V gene. V loses 3 bases at its end and J loses 4 bases; junction bases beyond the gene matches: 7. TCR CDR3 regions were amplified from genomic DNA by multiplex PCR using the deep immunoSEQ assay. Extracted genomic DNA from each cell subset was distributed evenly across all wells of several immunoSEQ 96-well plates, and each plate was treated as a replicate. For sorted subsets, each replicate PCR was loaded with approximately 0.2 ug genomic DNA, equivalent to 32,000 or so T cell genomes. Purified libraries were measured with a Qubit 3.0 fluorometer, size-checked on a Bioanalyzer 2100, and measured again with the KAPA Library Quantification kit. Each immunoSEQ 96-well plate was sequenced on its own single-read 150-cycle Illumina NextSeq 550 flow cell. Per the source publication's procedure: Because the immunoSEQ output held only junctional sequences and lacked quality scores, the filtering could not match the filtering applied to full-length reads. Sequences were annotated with PyIR, a Python wrapper for IgBLAST v1.9, using IMGT germline references to assign V/J genes and CDR3. Reads with weak V/J assignments (E-value above 1e-6), missing CDR3, stop codons, out-of-frame junctions, or ambiguous translated residues were removed. V3J clonotypes were defined as sequences sharing an identical inferred V gene, J gene, and CDR3 amino acid sequence. To compute the percentage overlap between repertoires, the number of shared unique clonotypes was divided by the size of the smaller repertoire. Three approaches were used to assess repertoire richness: RTK rarefaction, the Chao1 estimator, and Recon v2.1 estimates of unobserved clonotypes. For all TCRbeta clonotypes obtained by the gDNA method from a few donors, generation probabilities were computed with OLGA. In its TCRdb copy, this immuneACCESS table keeps in-frame sequences only and misses some clones. Where compared with another copy, unresolved V genes explain less than half of these, and the others have no known cause. V and J calls and clone size are those listed in that table; D and trimming were worked out from the DNA. In all, the sample holds more than 600,000 clones, and 90% to 95% of those were seen once. In total, the top ten clones hold roughly 24% of the sample.

CD8 naive samples consisted of CD45RO-negative cells that were positively selected for CCR7, yielding a CD45RA+CCR7+ population without TemRA cells. The donors were healthy, HIV-negative adults with no recently reported acute infections or vaccinations. Every donor was a Caucasian adult living in Nashville, Tennessee, USA. Blood was collected by leukapheresis, and PBMCs were isolated by Ficoll-Histopaque density gradient centrifugation and then cryopreserved in liquid nitrogen vapor phase. Analytical flow cytometry was used to check the purity and quantity of every magnetically sorted T cell population. Genomic DNA was isolated from each sorted fraction and quantified by UV absorbance on a Nanodrop 2000c. Here is what the overall study found, with its caveats: Pairwise subsampling led to the expectation that sequencing depth would affect the degree of clonotype sharing among donors. Higher generation probabilities were observed for clonotypes shared by all four sorted-subset donors than for non-shared clonotypes. Incomplete sequencing was indicated by rarefaction of sorted-subset datasets, despite the large sequencing depth. Across a handful of donors, roughly 5.1% of naive CD4, around 3.3% of naive CD8, around 2.1% of memory CD4, and over 0.35% of memory CD8 clonotypes were shared. Estimated clonotype richness was generally larger for naive than for memory subsets. The small number of donors limited the genetic and exposure-history diversity represented. Sampling was restricted to blood, and TCR repertoires in tissue are likely to differ from TCR repertoires in blood.

The sequencing input was naive CD8+ T cells sorted from blood. This specimen's cell subset or site label, interpreted: CD45RA+CCR7+. The sequence was collected from a man aged 25 to 45 in good health. This receptor chain uses TRBV25-1 and TRBJ2-1; TRBD1 aligns with 12 central bases. The sequenced DNA is TGTGCCAGCAGTGAGGGACAGGGGGCGCGATCGTACAATGAGCAGTTCTTC. This is translated as CASSEGQGARSYNEQFF.